A selection of T cell receptor beta chains follows, all from one sample in a study of a mutant IDH1 vaccine in newly diagnosed glioma. Data came from immunoSEQ multiplex PCR; TCRdb stores just in-frame clones and leaves some out. The data hold 30,000 to 40,000 clones, with roughly 80% observed a single time. For these TCRs, the target antigens are not known. Here the sequenced sample was PBMCs, taken from a glioma patient whose treatment included an IDH1 peptide vaccine. These TCRs come from a man aged 40-55 years with glioma. CDR3s include the opening cysteine and the closing phenylalanine or tryptophan. A D gene is named only where the DNA matches it firmly. Expanded clones are given a class, and other clones once, few, many or no size at all.

v_gene	d_gene	j_gene	abundance	CDR3nt	CDR3aa
TRBV27	-	TRBJ1-5	once	TGTGCCAGCAGTTTATCGGGTTATCAGCCCCAGCATTTT	CASSLSGYQPQHF
TRBV7-9	TRBD2	TRBJ2-1	-	TGTGCCAGCAGCTTAAGAGTTCCTAGCGGGAGGGCCGACAACTATGAGCAGTTCTTC	CASSLRVPSGRADNYEQFF
TRBV25-1	TRBD1	TRBJ2-2	-	TGTGCCAGCAGTGAATATGACACCGGACAGGTCAACACCGGGGAGCTGTTTTTT	CASSEYDTGQVNTGELFF
TRBV28	-	TRBJ1-2	-	TGTGCCATCGAAGACAGGTCGGTGAATGGCTACACCTTC	CAIEDRSVNGYTF
TRBV4-2	-	TRBJ2-7	once	TGTGCCAGCAGCCCCCCAGAGGCTTTAACGGGCGAGCAGTACTTC	CASSPPEALTGEQYF
TRBV4-3	-	TRBJ2-7	-	TGCGCCAGCAGCCAAACCACACAGGTCTACGAGCAGTACTTC	CASSQTTQVYEQYF
TRBV14	-	TRBJ2-7	-	TGTGCCAGCAGCCCGGTCATCGGTTTCCGGGACCTCAAGGCCTACGAGCAGTACTTC	CASSPVIGFRDLKAYEQYF
TRBV10-2	-	TRBJ2-1	-	TGCGCCAGCAGCACCGGGACGGATTACAATGAGCAGTTCTTC	CASSTGTDYNEQFF
TRBV4-1	-	TRBJ2-5	-	TGCGCCAGCAGCCAACCAGGGAACCAAGAGACCCAGTACTTC	CASSQPGNQETQYF
TRBV29-1	-	TRBJ1-5	-	TGCAGCGTTATCCAGGTGATCGGCGAGCCCCAGCATTTT	CSVIQVIGEPQHF
TRBV28	-	TRBJ2-6	once	TGTGCCAGCAGCCCGCTTTGGGCCAACGTCCTGACTTTC	CASSPLWANVLTF
TRBV7-2	TRBD2	TRBJ2-3	once	TGTGCCAGCAGCCCCCGGGGGGAGCGGGGCCAGCCTAGCACAGATACGCAGTATTTT	CASSPRGERGQPSTDTQYF
TRBV7-6	TRBD1	TRBJ1-1	-	TGTGCCAGCAGCTCAAACCCACTCAGACAGGGGGCGAGCACTGAAGCTTTCTTT	CASSSNPLRQGASTEAFF
TRBV4-2	-	TRBJ1-5	-	TGTGCCAGCAGCCAACGAGGGTTCAATCAGCCCCAGCATTTT	CASSQRGFNQPQHF
TRBV5-6	TRBD1	TRBJ2-5	-	TGTGCCAGCAGCCCCGGGACAGGGGTCAGGGAGACCCAGTACTTC	CASSPGTGVRETQYF
TRBV19	-	TRBJ1-5	-	TGTGCCAGTAGTATAGACGGGGGGTCGAGCAATCAGCCCCAGCATTTT	CASSIDGGSSNQPQHF
TRBV28	TRBD1	TRBJ1-1	-	TGTGCCAGCAGTTTAGGGACAGGGGGCTTGGCTTTCTTT	CASSLGTGGLAFF
TRBV30	TRBD1	TRBJ1-4	few	TGTGCCTTCCAGGGGGCGCAGGAAAAACTGTTTTTT	CAFQGAQEKLFF
TRBV28	-	TRBJ1-2	-	TGTGCCAGCACGCCGGGCAGCCACCTAGGCTACACCTTC	CASTPGSHLGYTF
TRBV5-4	TRBD1	TRBJ1-6	-	TGTGCCAGCAGCTTGGGGAGACAGGGGCCTAATTCACCCCTCCACTTT	CASSLGRQGPNSPLHF
TRBV10-2	-	TRBJ2-5	-	TGCGCCAGCAGTCAACTAGAGACCCAGTACTTC	CASSQLETQYF
TRBV5-4	-	TRBJ2-1	-	TGTGCCAGCAGCTTGGAAGTGGGACCTCGTGGGGATGAGCAGTTCTTC	CASSLEVGPRGDEQFF
TRBV28	TRBD2	TRBJ2-4	-	TGTGCCAGCACTAGCGGACACCTTGGGGGGGCCAAAAACATTCAGTACTTC	CASTSGHLGGAKNIQYF
TRBV5-6	TRBD2	TRBJ2-2	-	TGTGCCAGCAGCTTGGGCCGACTAGCGGGAGACACCGGGGAGCTGTTTTTT	CASSLGRLAGDTGELFF
TRBV29-1	-	TRBJ1-5	-	TGCAGCGTTGGGGGGAGTCGCAATCAGCCCCAGCATTTT	CSVGGSRNQPQHF
TRBV6-5	-	TRBJ1-5	few	TGTGCCAGCAGCCTTGGACAGCGCAATCAGCCCCAGCATTTT	CASSLGQRNQPQHF
TRBV9	-	TRBJ1-1	-	TGTGCCAGCAGCCTGAAGGGAAACACTGAAGCTTTCTTT	CASSLKGNTEAFF
TRBV15	TRBD1	TRBJ1-2	-	TGTGCCACCAGCAGAGAGGACAGGGGCATCGGAAATGGCTACACCTTC	CATSREDRGIGNGYTF
TRBV29-1	TRBD2	TRBJ2-3	-	TGCAGCGTCCCCCCCCCACTTGCGGGAGTGGTAGATACGCAGTATTTT	CSVPPPLAGVVDTQYF
TRBV15	-	TRBJ1-1	-	TGTGCCACCATCGGATCAGGCAACACTGAAGCTTTCTTT	CATIGSGNTEAFF
TRBV6-4	-	TRBJ2-3	-	TGTGCCAGCAGTGACGAAGGTGGGGGCACAGATACGCAGTATTTT	CASSDEGGGTDTQYF
TRBV6-6	-	TRBJ2-3	few	TGTGCCAGCAACGAGGCGACCGGATCAGATACGCAGTATTTT	CASNEATGSDTQYF
TRBV9	-	TRBJ1-2	-	TGTGCCAGCAGCGTAGGGAGAGACTATGGCTACACCTTC	CASSVGRDYGYTF
TRBV2	-	TRBJ1-6	-	TGTGCCAGCAGTCACTACAGGGCGTCGAACTCACCCCTCCACTTT	CASSHYRASNSPLHF
TRBV28	-	TRBJ2-4	-	TGTGCCAGCAGCCCCCGGAGGAAGGCCAAAAACATTCAGTACTTC	CASSPRRKAKNIQYF
TRBV7-2	-	TRBJ1-1	-	TGTGCCAGCAGCTTAGTCCCCAAACCTGCTGAAGCTTTCTTT	CASSLVPKPAEAFF
TRBV19	TRBD2	TRBJ2-2	-	TGTGCCAGCACGGGACTAGCGGGACTTCGGGGCACCGGGGAGCTGTTTTTT	CASTGLAGLRGTGELFF
TRBV25-1	-	TRBJ1-2	-	TGTGCCAGCAGTGAAGGGGACGGCGCTAACTATGGCTACACCTTC	CASSEGDGANYGYTF
TRBV7-2	TRBD1	TRBJ1-1	-	TGTGCCAGCAGCCTGGGACAGGGGATCATGAACACTGAAGCTTTCTTT	CASSLGQGIMNTEAFF
TRBV9	TRBD1	TRBJ1-4	-	TGTGCCAGCAGCGTAGACTCGACAGGGGTTAATGAAAAACTGTTTTTT	CASSVDSTGVNEKLFF
TRBV6-7	TRBD2	TRBJ2-2	once	TGTGCCAGCAGTTACCCGGGACTAGCGGACACCGGGGAGCTGTTTTTT	CASSYPGLADTGELFF
TRBV6-5	-	TRBJ2-1	-	TGTGCCAGCAGTTCACTAATATTAAGATCCGACAATGAGCAGTTCTTC	CASSSLILRSDNEQFF
TRBV11-2	TRBD1	TRBJ2-5	once	TGTGCCAGCAGCTTAGGGTGGGGACAGGGGGCTCGGGAGACCCAGTACTTC	CASSLGWGQGARETQYF
TRBV19	-	TRBJ1-1	medium-sized	TGTGCCAGTAGGGAGGTAAGGGGCCTCACTGAAGCTTTCTTT	CASREVRGLTEAFF
TRBV28	TRBD1	TRBJ1-3	-	TGTGCCAGCAGACCGACAGGGGGGAGGGGAAACACCATATATTTT	CASRPTGGRGNTIYF
TRBV7-8	-	TRBJ2-6	-	TGTGCCAGCAGCTTAAAAAACCCTGGGGCCAACGTCCTGACTTTC	CASSLKNPGANVLTF
TRBV6-5	-	TRBJ1-1	-	TGTGCCAGCAGTTACCGGTCGGCAGGGAGGATTCAAGCTTTCTTT	CASSYRSAGRIQAFF
TRBV19	-	TRBJ1-2	-	TGTGCCAGTAGTATAGATGTCGGGTACTATGGCTACACCTTC	CASSIDVGYYGYTF
TRBV5-1	-	TRBJ2-3	-	TGCGCCAGCAGCTTGGCCCAGGGAACAGATACGCAGTATTTT	CASSLAQGTDTQYF
TRBV11-2	TRBD1	TRBJ1-3	-	TGTGCCAGCAGCTTGGGGAAAGGGGGCTCCGGAAACACCATATATTTT	CASSLGKGGSGNTIYF